Below are 25 T cell receptor beta chains sequenced from a single sample in a study of cytomegalovirus exposure and HLA in healthy donors. The primer mix had 60 Vbeta and 13 Jbeta primers. Assay: immunoSEQ multiplex PCR; the TCRdb copy retains only in-frame clones and omits some. Of about 140,000 clones listed, roughly four fifths were seen once; the top ten hold 1.6%. Sequenced material: PBMCs. The receptors shown here come from a female donor in good health and CMV-seronegative.

A single count supports this clone. The chain links TRBV2 to TRBJ2-2; 7 bases agree with TRBD2. The CDR3 is 15 amino acids. J lost 6 bases, V lost 1 base, and 5 bases had no gene match. CDR1 is SNHLY, CDR2 FYNNEI, per germline. The CDR3 region has the DNA TGTGCCAGCAGTGAAGAGGGAGGGTCCGCCGGGGAGCTGTTTTTT. As protein: CASSEEGGSAGELFF.

The gene calls are TRBV11-1 and TRBJ2-6; 8 bases are a match to TRBD1. Germline assignment: CDR1 SGHAT and CDR2 FQDESV (reference sequence). The CDR3 loop spans 19 amino acids. V lost 6 bases to trimming and J lost 2 bases; unmatched junction nucleotides: 15. The CDR3 is CASSFSVRTGFPGANVLTF. The CDR3 coding sequence is TGTGCCAGCAGTTTTAGCGTTCGGACAGGGTTCCCTGGGGCCAACGTCCTGACTTTC.

This chain links TRBV14 with TRBJ1-4; D is unclear. The CDR3 sequence is 17 residues long. CDR1 and CDR2 from the germline V gene are SGHDN and FVKESK. With 1 base removed from V and 3 bases from J, the gap between germline ends came to 15 bases. The DNA for the CDR3 is TGTGCCAGCAGCCAAGTTATCGGCCTCGCGGCTAATGAAAAACTGTTTTTT. Its translation is CASSQVIGLAANEKLFF.

V and J are TRBV18 and TRBJ2-2, with 7 bases fitting TRBD1. CDR3 length equals 17 residues. CDR1 KGHSH and CDR2 LQKENI come from the germline V gene. V lost 3 bases and J lost 4; bases outside the gene matches: 11. CDR3 region: CASSPQETGSLTGELFF. The CDR3 DNA reads as TGTGCCAGCTCACCCCAGGAGACAGGGTCCCTCACCGGGGAGCTGTTTTTT.

This chain connects TRBV23-1 to TRBJ2-7, with D perhaps TRBD2 (5 bases). TRBV23-1 is flagged as an ORF with uncertain function. The CDR3 totals 13 residues. V lost 0 bases to trimming and J lost 3 bases, with 6 bases between them. CDR3 DNA: TGCGCCAGCAGTCAATCCGGACTCTACGAGCAGTACTTC. Translating gives CASSQSGLYEQYF.

J is TRBJ1-2 and V is TRBV27; 9 bases match TRBD1. CDR1 and CDR2 from the germline V gene are MNHEY and SMNVEV (reference sequence). The CDR3 spans 16 residues. The trim removed 2 bases at V and 1 base at J, leaving 5 bases unmatched. CDR3 region: CASSLIDRGINYGYTF. In DNA, the CDR3 is TGTGCCAGCAGTTTAATCGACAGGGGGATTAACTATGGCTACACCTTC.

The chain combines TRBV28 with TRBJ1-5; 9 nucleotides agree with TRBD1. This CDR3 spans 17 amino acids. Per the germline V gene, CDR1 is MDHEN and CDR2 is SYDVKM. V shed 5 bases, J shed 1 base, and the junction held 9 bases outside the gene matches. The chain's CDR3 is CASSAIQGARSNQPQHF. CDR3 DNA sequence: TGTGCCAGCAGTGCCATACAGGGGGCGCGAAGCAATCAGCCCCAGCATTTT.

The CDR3 region is CARERTSGYNEQFF. DNA of the CDR3: TGTGCCAGGGAGCGGACTAGCGGCTACAATGAGCAGTTCTTC. The V gene is TRBV2, the J gene TRBJ2-1; 10 positions agree with TRBD2. Losses at the gene ends were 9 bases for V and 3 bases for J; bases not matched to a gene: 5. This CDR3 has 14 residues. The germline V gene has CDR1 SNHLY and CDR2 FYNNEI. Supplemented by reference TRBV2 and TRBJ2-1, the full variable domain reads EPEVTQTPSHQVTQMGQEVILRCVPISNHLYFYWYRQILGQKVEFLVSFYNNEISEKSEIFDDQFSVERPDGSNFTLKIRSTKLEDSAMYFCARERTSGYNEQFFGPGTRLTVL.

Here the CDR3 DNA reads TGTGCCATCAGTGACCCGGGTCTTAGCACAGATACGCAGTATTTT. This translates into CAISDPGLSTDTQYF. The chain recombines TRBV10-3 with TRBJ2-3; D call uncertain. V lost 3 bases and J 0 bases, leaving 10 bases between the germline ends. From germline, CDR1 is ENHRY and CDR2 SYGVKD. There are 15 residues in the CDR3.

This clone was detected only a few times. This chain connects TRBV28 to TRBJ1-2; 7 bases align to TRBD1. There are 14 residues in the CDR3. J lost 3 bases, V lost 5 bases, and 6 bases had no gene match. Germline loops: CDR1 MDHEN, CDR2 SYDVKM. The CDR3, as DNA: TGTGCCAGCAGTACCCCGGGACAGTACTATGGCTACACCTTC. It codes for CASSTPGQYYGYTF.

This clone has more than one count but fewer than ten. This chain connects TRBV25-1 to TRBJ2-1; 7 bases line up with TRBD1. Germline V lookup: CDR1 MGHDK, CDR2 SYGVNS. The ends lost 7 bases at V and 5 bases at J; junction bases unmatched: 5. The CDR3 covers 13 residues. CDR3 loop: CASTSGQNNEQFF. The CDR3 nucleotides are TGTGCCAGCACCTCGGGACAGAACAATGAGCAGTTCTTC.

This clone was detected a few times. The chain links TRBV7-9 to TRBJ2-6; a weak D match, TRBD1 (6 bases). This CDR3 spans 17 amino acids. The germline CDR1 and CDR2 sequences are SEHNR and FQNEAQ (reference sequence). The V gene lost 5 bases and the J gene lost 1 base, with 15 bases spanning the gap. CDR3 sequence reads: CASSRRTDLSGANVLTF. In DNA form, the CDR3 reads TGTGCCAGCAGCCGTAGGACAGACCTTTCTGGGGCCAACGTCCTGACTTTC.

V gene TRBV6-5 combines with J gene TRBJ2-7; 11 bases agree with TRBD2. Germline loops: CDR1 MNHEY, CDR2 SVGAGI. This CDR3 has 15 residues. Unmatched junction bases numbered 4, after V lost 5 bases and J lost 1 base. CDR3 sequence (DNA): TGTGCCAGCAGTGGGGGACTAGCGGCATCCTACGAGCAGTACTTC. Translating it yields CASSGGLAASYEQYF.

This sequence joins TRBV2 and TRBJ1-4; TRBD1 is a possible D gene (6 bases). The germline V gene encodes CDR1 SNHLY and CDR2 FYNNEI. The CDR3 contains 14 residues. Trimming cost V 4 bases and J 8 bases, with 14 bases left between them. The CDR3 bases are TGTGCCAGCAGTGGCGGGGGGCTAGAGGAAAAACTGTTTTTT. As protein: CASSGGGLEEKLFF.

The rearrangement links TRBV5-1 to TRBJ1-1, with D perhaps TRBD1 (6 bases). The CDR3 runs 15 residues. V lost 3 bases and J 10 bases, leaving 22 bases between the germline ends. CDR1 is SGHRS and CDR2 is YFSETQ in the germline V gene. CDR3 region: CASSSGQPTRMGAFF. DNA for the CDR3: TGCGCCAGCAGCTCAGGACAGCCGACGCGGATGGGAGCTTTCTTT.

This clone appeared a few times. The rearrangement uses TRBV19 and TRBJ2-7; the D gene is possibly TRBD1 (5 bases). The CDR3 sequence is 19 residues long. The V and J ends lost 3 bases and 1 base respectively, with 25 bases between them. The germline CDR1 and CDR2 sequences are LNHDA and SQIVND (reference sequence). The CDR3 here is CASSIQLTESPSISYEQYF. CDR3 DNA sequence: TGTGCCAGTAGTATCCAACTGACAGAAAGTCCATCGATATCCTACGAGCAGTACTTC.

The rearrangement links TRBV19 to TRBJ1-2, with TRBD1 matching 11 bases. V lost 7 bases to trimming and J lost 2 bases; unmatched junction nucleotides: 12. Germline V gene sequence: CDR1 LNHDA, CDR2 SQIVND (reference sequence). The CDR3 covers 17 residues. The CDR3 protein is CASKGGQGARRNYGYTF. As DNA, the CDR3 is TGTGCCAGTAAAGGCGGACAGGGGGCGCGGAGGAACTATGGCTACACCTTC.

This clone was observed a single time. This chain joins TRBV2 and TRBJ2-1; D gene unclear. Trimming stripped 0 bases from V and 3 bases from J, with 9 bases between. Germline V lookup: CDR1 SNHLY, CDR2 FYNNEI. This CDR3 has 15 amino acids. For the CDR3, the DNA is TGTGCCAGCAGTGAAGCAAAGGCTAGCTACAATGAGCAGTTCTTC. Translation: CASSEAKASYNEQFF.

The chain joins TRBV5-4 to TRBJ2-3; 8 bases are shared with TRBD2. V lost 4 bases to trimming and J lost 3 bases; unmatched junction nucleotides: 16. Germline V gene data show CDR1 as SGHNT and CDR2 as YYREEE (reference sequence). The CDR3 loop spans 18 amino acids. CDR3 sequence reads: CASSPGVAGRFGTDTQYF. CDR3 DNA sequence: TGTGCCAGCAGCCCGGGGGTAGCGGGACGGTTTGGGACAGATACGCAGTATTTT.

Points on this clone: This sample also contains other DNA sequences that code for the same CDR3. The CDR3 region has the DNA TGCAGCGTTGAAAGCAGGGGCTCCGGAAACACCATATATTTT. Translated: CSVESRGSGNTIYF. This chain connects TRBV29-1 to TRBJ1-3; tentative D call: TRBD1 (6 bases). The V gene lost 2 bases and the J gene lost 4 bases, with 12 bases spanning the gap. Germline values: CDR1 SQVTM, CDR2 ANQGSEA. The CDR3 contains 14 residues.

There are a few counts of this clone. V usage is TRBV6-5 and J usage is TRBJ2-7, with 7 bases matching TRBD1. This CDR3 is built from 16 residues. Trimming took 0 bases from V and 0 from J; bases not matched to a gene: 5. CDR1 and CDR2 from the germline V gene are MNHEY and SVGAGI. Here the CDR3 DNA reads TGTGCCAGCAGTTACTCACAAGGGGACAGCTCCTACGAGCAGTACTTC. This codes for CASSYSQGDSSYEQYF.

This chain links TRBV5-1 with TRBJ2-7; a possible D gene is TRBD2 (6 bases). V was trimmed by 1 base and J by 0 bases, leaving 8 bases between them. This CDR3 spans 14 amino acids. The germline V gene has CDR1 SGHRS and CDR2 YFSETQ. The CDR3 loop reads CASSLRTNSYEQYF. Written as DNA, the CDR3 is TGCGCCAGCAGCTTGAGGACTAACTCCTACGAGCAGTACTTC.

This sequence joins TRBV9 and TRBJ2-1, with a weak D call TRBD1 (6 bases). The CDR3 is made up of 15 amino acids. The V gene lost 0 bases and the J gene lost 5 bases, with 12 bases spanning the gap. Germline V gene data show CDR1 as SGDLS and CDR2 as YYNGEE. The CDR3 DNA is TGTGCCAGCAGCGTAGTGGGGGCTCAAAACAATGAGCAGTTCTTC. Its protein product is CASSVVGAQNNEQFF.

V gene TRBV4-1 combines with J gene TRBJ2-5, with D hard to call. The end of the DNA fits TRBJ2-7 better, so the J call may be wrong. This CDR3 is built from 14 residues. CDR1 and CDR2 from the germline V gene are MGHRA and YSYEKL. CDR3 sequence reads: CASSPLGISYEQYF. Here the CDR3 DNA reads TGCGCCAGCAGCCCCTTGGGCATATCCTACGAGCAGTACTTC.

The chain combines TRBV21-1 with TRBJ1-5. TRBV21-1 constitutes a pseudogene. The CDR3 has 15 amino acids. CDR3 sequence: CAFNPGGGGNQPQHF. The CDR3 DNA reads as TGTGCCTTCAATCCCGGGGGTGGTGGCAATCAGCCCCAGCATTTT.